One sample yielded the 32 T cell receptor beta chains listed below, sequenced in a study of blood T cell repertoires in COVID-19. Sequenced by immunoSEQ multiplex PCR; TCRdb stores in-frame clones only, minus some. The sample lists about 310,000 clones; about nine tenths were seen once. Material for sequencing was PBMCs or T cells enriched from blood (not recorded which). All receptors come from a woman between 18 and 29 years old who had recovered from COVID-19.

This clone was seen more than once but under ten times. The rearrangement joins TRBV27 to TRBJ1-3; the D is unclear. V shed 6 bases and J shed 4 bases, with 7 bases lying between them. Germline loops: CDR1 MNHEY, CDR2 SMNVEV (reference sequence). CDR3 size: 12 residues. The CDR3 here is CASSPGGNTIYF. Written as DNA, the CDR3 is TGTGCCAGCAGCCCGGGGGGAAACACCATATATTTT.

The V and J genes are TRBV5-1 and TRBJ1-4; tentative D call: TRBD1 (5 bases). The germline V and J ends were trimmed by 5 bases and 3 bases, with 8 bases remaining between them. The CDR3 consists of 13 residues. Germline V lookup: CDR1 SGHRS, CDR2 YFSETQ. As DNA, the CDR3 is TGCGCCAGCAGTAGGGACTCTAATGAAAAACTGTTTTTT. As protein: CASSRDSNEKLFF.

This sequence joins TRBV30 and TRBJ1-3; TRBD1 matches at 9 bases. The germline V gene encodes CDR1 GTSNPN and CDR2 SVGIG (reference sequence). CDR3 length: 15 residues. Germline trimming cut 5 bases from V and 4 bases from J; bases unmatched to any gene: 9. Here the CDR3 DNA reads TGTGCCTGGGGAGGGGGACAGGGCTTGGGAAACACCATATATTTT. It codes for CAWGGGQGLGNTIYF.

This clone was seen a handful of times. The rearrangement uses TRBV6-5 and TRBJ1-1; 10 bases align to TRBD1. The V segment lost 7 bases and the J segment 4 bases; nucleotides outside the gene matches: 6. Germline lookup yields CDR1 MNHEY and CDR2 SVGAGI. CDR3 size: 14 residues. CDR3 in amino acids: CASTATGGVTEAFF. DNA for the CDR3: TGTGCCAGCACCGCGACAGGGGGCGTCACTGAAGCTTTCTTT.

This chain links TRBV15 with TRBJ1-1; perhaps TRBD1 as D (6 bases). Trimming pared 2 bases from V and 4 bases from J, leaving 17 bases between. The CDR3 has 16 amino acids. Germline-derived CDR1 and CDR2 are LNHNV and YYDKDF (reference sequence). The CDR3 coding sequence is TGTGCCACCAGCAGAAACCAAGCAGGGGCTGGCACTGAAGCTTTCTTT. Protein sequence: CATSRNQAGAGTEAFF. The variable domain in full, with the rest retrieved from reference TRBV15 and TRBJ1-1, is DAMVIQNPRYQVTQFGKPVTLSCSQTLNHNVMYWYQQKSSQAPKLLFHYYDKDFNNEADTPDNFQSRRPNTSFCFLDIRSPGLGDTAMYLCATSRNQAGAGTEAFFGQGTRLTVV.

CDR3 sequence (DNA): TGTGCCAGCAGCTTCAGCCCGGGACAGGCTACCTATGGCTACACCTTC. This encodes CASSFSPGQATYGYTF. This sequence joins TRBV9 and TRBJ1-2; 8 bases match TRBD1. This CDR3 contains 16 residues. Germline CDR1 reads SGDLS; CDR2 reads YYNGEE. Germline trimming cut 4 bases from V and 4 bases from J; bases unmatched to any gene: 12. Supplemented by reference TRBV9 and TRBJ1-2, the full variable domain reads DSGVTQTPKHLITATGQRVTLRCSPRSGDLSVYWYQQSLDQGLQFLIQYYNGEERAKGNILERFSAQQFPDLHSELNLSSLELGDSALYFCASSFSPGQATYGYTFGSGTRLTVV.

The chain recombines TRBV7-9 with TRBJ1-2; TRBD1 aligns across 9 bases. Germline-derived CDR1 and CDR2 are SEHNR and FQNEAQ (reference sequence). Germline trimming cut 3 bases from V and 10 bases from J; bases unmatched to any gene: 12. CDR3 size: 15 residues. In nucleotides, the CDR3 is TGTGCCAGCAGCTTGGCAGGGACAGGGTTGGACTTCTACACCTTC. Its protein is CASSLAGTGLDFYTF.

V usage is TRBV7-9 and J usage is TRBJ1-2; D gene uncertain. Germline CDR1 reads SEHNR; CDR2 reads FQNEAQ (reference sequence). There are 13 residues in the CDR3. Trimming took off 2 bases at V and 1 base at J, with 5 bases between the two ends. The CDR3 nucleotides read TGTGCCAGCAGCTTACTGTATAACTATGGCTACACCTTC. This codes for CASSLLYNYGYTF.

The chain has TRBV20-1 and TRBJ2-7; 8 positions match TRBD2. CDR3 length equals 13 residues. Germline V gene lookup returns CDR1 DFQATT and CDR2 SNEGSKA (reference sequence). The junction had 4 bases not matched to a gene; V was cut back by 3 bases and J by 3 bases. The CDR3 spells CSASAGGYYEQYF. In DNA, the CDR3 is TGCAGTGCTAGTGCGGGGGGTTACTACGAGCAGTACTTC.

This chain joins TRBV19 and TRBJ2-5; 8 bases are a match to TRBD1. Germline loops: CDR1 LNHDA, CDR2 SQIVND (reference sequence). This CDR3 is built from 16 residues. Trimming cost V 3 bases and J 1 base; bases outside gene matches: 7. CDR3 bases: TGTGCCAGTAGTATCGGACAGGGTAGGATCCAAGAGACCCAGTACTTC. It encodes CASSIGQGRIQETQYF.

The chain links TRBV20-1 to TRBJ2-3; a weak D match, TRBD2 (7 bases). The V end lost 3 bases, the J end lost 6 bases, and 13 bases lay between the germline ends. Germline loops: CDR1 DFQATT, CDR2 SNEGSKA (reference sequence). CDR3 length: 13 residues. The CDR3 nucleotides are TGCAGTGCTAGTAGGGGGGGTTCGGATACGCAGTATTTT. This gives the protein CSASRGGSDTQYF.

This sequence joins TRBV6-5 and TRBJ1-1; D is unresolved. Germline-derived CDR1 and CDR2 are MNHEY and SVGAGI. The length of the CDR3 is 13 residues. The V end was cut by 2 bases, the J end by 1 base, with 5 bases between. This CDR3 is CASSYGGNTEAFF. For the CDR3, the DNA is TGTGCCAGCAGTTACGGCGGGAACACTGAAGCTTTCTTT.

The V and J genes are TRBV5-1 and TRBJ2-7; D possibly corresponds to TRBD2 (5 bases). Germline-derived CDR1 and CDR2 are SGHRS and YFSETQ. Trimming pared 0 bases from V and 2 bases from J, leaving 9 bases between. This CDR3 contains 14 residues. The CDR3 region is CASSLGGEAYEQYF. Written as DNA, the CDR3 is TGCGCCAGCAGCTTGGGGGGAGAAGCCTACGAGCAGTACTTC.

CDR3 sequence (DNA): TGTGCCAGCAGCCAAGATCGCGGTGAGCAGTTCTTC. Its translation is CASSQDRGEQFF. The rearrangement joins TRBV3-1 (or the pseudogene TRBV3-2) to TRBJ2-1; D is unresolved. The CDR3 has 12 amino acids. CDR1 and CDR2 from the germline V gene are LGHDT and YNNKEL (reference sequence). V was trimmed by 0 bases and J by 9 bases, leaving 6 bases between them.

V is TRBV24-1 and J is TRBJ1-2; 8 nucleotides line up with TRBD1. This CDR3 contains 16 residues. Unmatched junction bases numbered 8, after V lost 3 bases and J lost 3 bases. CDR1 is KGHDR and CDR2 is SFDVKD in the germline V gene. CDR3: CATSDPRQGTDYGYTF. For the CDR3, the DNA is TGTGCCACCAGTGATCCACGACAGGGGACAGACTATGGCTACACCTTC.

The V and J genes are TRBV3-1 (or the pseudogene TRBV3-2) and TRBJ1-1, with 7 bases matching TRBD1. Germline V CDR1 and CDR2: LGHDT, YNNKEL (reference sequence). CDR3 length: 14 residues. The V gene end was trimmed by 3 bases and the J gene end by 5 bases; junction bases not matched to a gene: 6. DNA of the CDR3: TGTGCCAGCAGCCACGTTGCAGGGGGAACTGAAGCTTTCTTT. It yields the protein CASSHVAGGTEAFF.

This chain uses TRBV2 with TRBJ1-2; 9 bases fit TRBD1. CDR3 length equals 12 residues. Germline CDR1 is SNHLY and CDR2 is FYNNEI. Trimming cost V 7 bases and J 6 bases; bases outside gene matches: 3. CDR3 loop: CASKTGGDGYTF. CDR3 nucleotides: TGTGCCAGCAAAACAGGGGGCGATGGCTACACCTTC.

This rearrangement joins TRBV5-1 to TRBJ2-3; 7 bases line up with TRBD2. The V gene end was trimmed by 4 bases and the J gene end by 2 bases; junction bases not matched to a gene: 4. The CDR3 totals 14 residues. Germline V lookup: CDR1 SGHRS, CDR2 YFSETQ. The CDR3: CASSAGEHTDTQYF. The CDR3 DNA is TGCGCCAGCAGCGCGGGGGAGCACACAGATACGCAGTATTTT.

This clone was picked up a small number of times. CDR3 loop: CASSRSDRPYF. The CDR3 nucleotides are TGTGCCAGCAGCCGTAGCGACAGGCCGTATTTT. The chain carries TRBV7-9 and TRBJ2-3; a weak D match, TRBD1 (6 bases). This CDR3 is 11 amino acids long. Germline V CDR1 and CDR2: SEHNR, FQNEAQ (reference sequence). V shed 5 bases and J shed 14 bases, with 14 bases lying between them.

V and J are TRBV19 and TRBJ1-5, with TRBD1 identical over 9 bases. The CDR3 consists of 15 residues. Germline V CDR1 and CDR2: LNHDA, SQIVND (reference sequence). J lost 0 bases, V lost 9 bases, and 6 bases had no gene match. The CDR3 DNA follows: TGTGCCAGCCGGGGACAGGGCCCTAGCAATCAGCCCCAGCATTTT. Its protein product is CASRGQGPSNQPQHF.

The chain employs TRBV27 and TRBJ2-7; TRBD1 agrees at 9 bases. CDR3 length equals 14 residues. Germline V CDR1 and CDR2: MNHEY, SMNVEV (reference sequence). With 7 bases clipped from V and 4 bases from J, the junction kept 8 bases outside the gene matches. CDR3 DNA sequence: TGTGCCAGCAAAGCTGGGACAGGGTTTTACGAGCAGTACTTC. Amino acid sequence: CASKAGTGFYEQYF.

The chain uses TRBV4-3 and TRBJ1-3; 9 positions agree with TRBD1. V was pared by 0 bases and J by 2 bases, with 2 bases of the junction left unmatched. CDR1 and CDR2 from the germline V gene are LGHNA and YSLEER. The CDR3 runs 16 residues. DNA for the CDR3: TGCGCCAGCAGCCAAGAGCGGACAGGGGCTGGAAACACCATATATTTT. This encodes CASSQERTGAGNTIYF.

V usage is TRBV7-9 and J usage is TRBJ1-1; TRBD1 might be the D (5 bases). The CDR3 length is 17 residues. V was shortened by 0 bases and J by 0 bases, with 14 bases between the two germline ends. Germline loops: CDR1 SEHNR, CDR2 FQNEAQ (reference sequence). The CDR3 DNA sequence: TGTGCCAGCAGCTTAGCGCCTGTGGGGCCCATGAACACTGAAGCTTTCTTT. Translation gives CASSLAPVGPMNTEAFF.

The CDR3: CASSDMSNQPQHF. The CDR3 nucleotides are TGTGCCAGCAGTGATATGAGCAATCAGCCCCAGCATTTT. The chain recombines TRBV6-1 with TRBJ1-5; no reliable D call. From germline, CDR1 is MNHNS and CDR2 SASEGT. Trimming removed 3 bases at V and 1 base at J, with 4 bases between. This CDR3 comprises 13 residues.

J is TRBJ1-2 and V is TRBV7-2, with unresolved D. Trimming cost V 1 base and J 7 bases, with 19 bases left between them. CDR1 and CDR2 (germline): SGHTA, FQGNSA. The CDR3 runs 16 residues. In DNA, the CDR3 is TGTGCCAGCAGCTTAGGGGGTTTGGGAGGGTTCGGTGGCTACACCTTC. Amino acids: CASSLGGLGGFGGYTF. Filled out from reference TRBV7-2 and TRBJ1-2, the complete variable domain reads GAGVSQSPSNKVTEKGKDVELRCDPISGHTALYWYRQSLGQGLEFLIYFQGNSAPDKSGLPSDRFSAERTGGSVSTLTIQRTQQEDSAVYLCASSLGGLGGFGGYTFGSGTRLTVV.

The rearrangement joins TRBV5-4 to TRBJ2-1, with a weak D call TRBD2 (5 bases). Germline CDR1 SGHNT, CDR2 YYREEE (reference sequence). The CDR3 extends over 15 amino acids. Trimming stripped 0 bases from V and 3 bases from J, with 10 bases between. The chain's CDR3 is CASSLGGAYYNEQFF. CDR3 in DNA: TGTGCCAGCAGCTTGGGGGGAGCTTACTACAATGAGCAGTTCTTC.

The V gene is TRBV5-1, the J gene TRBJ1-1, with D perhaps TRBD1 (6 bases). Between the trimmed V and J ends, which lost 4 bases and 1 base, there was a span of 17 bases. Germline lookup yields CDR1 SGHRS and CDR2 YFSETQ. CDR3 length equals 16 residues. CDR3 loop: CASSPRGGAQNTEAFF. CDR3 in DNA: TGCGCCAGCAGCCCCCGTGGGGGGGCGCAGAACACTGAAGCTTTCTTT.

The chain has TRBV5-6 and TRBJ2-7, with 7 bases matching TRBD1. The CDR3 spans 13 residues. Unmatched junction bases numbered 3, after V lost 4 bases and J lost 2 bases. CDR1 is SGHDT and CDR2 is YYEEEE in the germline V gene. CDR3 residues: CASSPGQPYEQYF. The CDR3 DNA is TGTGCCAGCAGCCCGGGACAGCCCTACGAGCAGTACTTC.

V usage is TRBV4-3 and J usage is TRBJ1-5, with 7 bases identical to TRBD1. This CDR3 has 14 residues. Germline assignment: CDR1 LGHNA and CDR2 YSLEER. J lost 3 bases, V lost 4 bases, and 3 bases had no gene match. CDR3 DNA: TGCGCCAGCAGCCGAGGACAGGACAATCAGCCCCAGCATTTT. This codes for CASSRGQDNQPQHF.

CDR3: CASSLPPAGAGEQYF. For the CDR3, the DNA is TGTGCCAGCAGCTTGCCCCCAGCGGGAGCTGGAGAGCAGTACTTC. The chain uses TRBV7-2 and TRBJ2-7; 8 bases map to TRBD2. Trimming cost V 3 bases and J 7 bases; bases outside gene matches: 11. Per the germline V gene, CDR1 is SGHTA and CDR2 is FQGNSA. This CDR3 comprises 15 residues. The whole variable domain, remainder taken from reference TRBV7-2 and TRBJ2-7, is GAGVSQSPSNKVTEKGKDVELRCDPISGHTALYWYRQSLGQGLEFLIYFQGNSAPDKSGLPSDRFSAERTGGSVSTLTIQRTQQEDSAVYLCASSLPPAGAGEQYFGPGTRLTVT.

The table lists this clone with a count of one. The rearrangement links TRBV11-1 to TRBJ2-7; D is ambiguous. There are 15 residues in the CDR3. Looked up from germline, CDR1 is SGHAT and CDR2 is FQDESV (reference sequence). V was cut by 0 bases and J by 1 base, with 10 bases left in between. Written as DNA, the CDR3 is TGTGCCAGCAGCTTAGCCCTTTCACGGTCCTACGAGCAGTACTTC. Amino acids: CASSLALSRSYEQYF.

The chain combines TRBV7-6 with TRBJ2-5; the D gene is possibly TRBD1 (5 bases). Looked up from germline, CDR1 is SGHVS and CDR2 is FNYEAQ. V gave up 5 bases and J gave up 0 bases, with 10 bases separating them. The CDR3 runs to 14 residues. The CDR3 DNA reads TGTGCCAGCAGCCGCCGACAGTACCAAGAGACCCAGTACTTC. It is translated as CASSRRQYQETQYF.